This T cell receptor beta chain was sequenced for a study of persistence of HIV-infected CD4 T cells. Study-wide background: A median of 8 years of suppressive ART preceded sampling.

Cells were stimulated with CMV-infected fibroblast lysates at roughly 10 ug/mL. Sorting selected CD4+ T cells upregulating both CD40 ligand and CD69. Comment on this clone: Its target is not known.

The libraries were made with immunoSEQ version 4 in survey mode. Each sample used up to about 1 ug genomic DNA diluted to around 10 ng/uL. Produced via immunoSEQ multiplex PCR; TCRdb's table is partial and in-frame only. The sample lists approximately 15,000 clones, less than 75% seen once, with about 18% in the top ten. Study-level results: TCRbeta richness was lower in CMV- and Gag-responding cells than in anti-CD3/anti-CD28-responding cells. Proviral oligoclonality tracked with TCR oligoclonality within the same sorted cells.

This TCR was sampled from an adult man with HIV who was CMV-seropositive. Sequenced material: CD4+ T cells sorted from PBMCs after roughly 20-hour stimulation, taken from a patient who received antiretroviral therapy.

CDR3: CASSLEGGATYEQYF. The CDR3 coding sequence is TGTGCCAGCAGCTTAGAAGGGGGGGCAACCTACGAGCAGTACTTC. The chain couples TRBV7-2 to TRBJ2-7; D may be TRBD2 (7 bases). The V gene's germline CDR1 is SGHTA and CDR2 FQGNSA. There are 15 residues in the CDR3. The V and J ends lost 1 base and 2 bases respectively, with 12 bases between them.